This note documents a single TCR beta chain sequence. Its antigen is not known. These data are taken from a study of cytomegalovirus exposure and HLA in healthy donors. Assay used: immunoSEQ multiplex PCR; TCRdb lists only in-frame clones, some missing. The data hold 65,000 to 85,000 clones, with 85% to 95% observed a single time. Study-wide points: The study put 150 or so TCR beta chains on its list as cytomegalovirus-associated. Specificity of a few CMV-associated chains for CMV antigens was verified in vitro.

Trimming cost V 1 base and J 5 bases; bases outside gene matches: 9. CDR1 and CDR2 from the germline V gene are SGDLS and YYNGEE. The length of the CDR3 is 17 residues. This receptor was taken from a woman aged 18 to 35 in good health and CMV-seronegative. Sequencing was done on a sample of PBMCs. The chain is built from TRBV9 and TRBJ2-1; 10 bases are a match to TRBD2. CDR3 loop: CASSVSTSGILNNEQFF. The CDR3 bases are TGTGCCAGCAGCGTATCTACTAGCGGGATCCTTAACAATGAGCAGTTCTTC.